Shown below are 17 T cell receptor beta chains from a single sample sequenced in a study of blood T cell repertoires in COVID-19. The method was immunoSEQ multiplex PCR; TCRdb's version includes in-frame clones alone and lacks a portion of them. The data hold roughly 330,000 clones, with 88% observed a single time. The sample was PBMCs or T cells enriched from blood (not recorded which). The source is a man aged 25-40 years who had recovered from COVID-19.

This chain connects TRBV19 to TRBJ1-5, with unresolved D. Germline CDR1 LNHDA, CDR2 SQIVND (reference sequence). V lost 3 bases and J lost 1, with 10 bases in between. The CDR3 has 15 amino acids. CDR3 sequence reads: CASSIRDTSNQPQHF. Written as DNA, the CDR3 is TGTGCCAGTAGTATCCGTGACACCAGCAATCAGCCCCAGCATTTT.

The rearrangement links TRBV5-4 to TRBJ1-2; D unresolved. The CDR3 spans 13 residues. The germline gives CDR1 SGHNT, CDR2 YYREEE (reference sequence). V was trimmed by 5 bases and J by 3 bases, leaving 11 bases between them. CDR3 DNA sequence: TGTGCCAGCAGTCATGACACCTACTATGGCTACACCTTC. Residues: CASSHDTYYGYTF.

The V gene is TRBV7-6, the J gene TRBJ2-3, with 9 bases lining up with TRBD2. The CDR3 length is 18 residues. The germline V gene encodes CDR1 SGHVS and CDR2 FNYEAQ. V lost 0 bases and J lost 3; bases outside the gene matches: 10. The CDR3 spells CASSLALASGVRTDTQYF. The CDR3, as DNA: TGTGCCAGCAGCTTAGCTTTGGCTAGCGGGGTCCGTACAGATACGCAGTATTTT.

This clone was recorded once. This chain links TRBV5-5 with TRBJ2-1; D call uncertain. CDR3 length equals 14 residues. Germline CDR1 reads SGHKS; CDR2 reads YYEKEE (reference sequence). V was clipped by 4 bases and J by 6 bases, with 14 bases between them. The CDR3 here is CASSPQVVGNEQFF. The CDR3 nucleotides are TGTGCCAGCAGCCCCCAGGTGGTAGGCAATGAGCAGTTCTTC.

The V gene is TRBV28, the J gene TRBJ2-2; D may be TRBD2 (6 bases). V was clipped by 1 base and J by 7 bases, with 22 bases between them. The germline V gene has CDR1 MDHEN and CDR2 SYDVKM. This CDR3 contains 18 residues. The chain's CDR3 is CASSLFPPPTSRVGELFF. In DNA, the CDR3 is TGTGCCAGCAGTTTATTTCCCCCCCCTACTAGCAGGGTCGGGGAGCTGTTTTTT.

The V call is TRBV5-1, the J call TRBJ2-5; TRBD2 aligns across 10 bases. Per the germline V gene, CDR1 is SGHRS and CDR2 is YFSETQ. V dropped 0 bases and J dropped 3; count of bases not matched to a gene: 2. CDR3 size: 15 residues. CDR3 coding DNA: TGCGCCAGCAGCTTGGTAGGGACTAGCGAAGAGACCCAGTACTTC. As protein: CASSLVGTSEETQYF.

The chain is built from TRBV27 and TRBJ2-2; a weak D match, TRBD1 (5 bases). The V gene's germline CDR1 is MNHEY and CDR2 SMNVEV (reference sequence). This CDR3 spans 14 amino acids. Trimming cost V 2 bases and J 7 bases, with 11 bases left between them. The CDR3 nucleotides read TGTGCCAGCAGTTTACAACAGGATTACGGGGAGCTGTTTTTT. The encoded protein is CASSLQQDYGELFF.

This chain links TRBV28 with TRBJ1-3, with D maybe TRBD1 (6 bases). CDR1 and CDR2 (germline): MDHEN, SYDVKM. The V and J ends lost 5 bases and 3 bases respectively, with 23 bases between them. The length of the CDR3 is 18 residues. CDR3 amino acids: CASSLGQRWSYGGNTIYF. Written as DNA, the CDR3 is TGTGCCAGCAGTCTCGGACAGAGGTGGAGTTATGGTGGAAACACCATATATTTT.

This chain connects TRBV28 to TRBJ1-6; 12 bases match TRBD1. The CDR3 extends over 16 amino acids. Looked up from germline, CDR1 is MDHEN and CDR2 is SYDVKM. V lost 2 bases, J lost 10 bases, and 6 bases stayed unmatched. CDR3 loop: CASSLDSGQGASPLHF. For the CDR3, the DNA is TGTGCCAGCAGTTTAGATTCGGGACAGGGGGCCTCACCCCTCCACTTT.

This chain joins TRBV11-1 and TRBJ1-2; possible D gene TRBD1, 6 bases. Trimming cost V 5 bases and J 8 bases, with 18 bases left between them. Germline lookup yields CDR1 SGHAT and CDR2 FQDESV (reference sequence). There are 14 residues in the CDR3. In DNA form, the CDR3 reads TGTGCCAGCAGCCCGGGACAATCCGAAAGGGGCTACACCTTC. Residues: CASSPGQSERGYTF.

The chain combines TRBV7-9 with TRBJ2-1, with a tentative D call TRBD2 (5 bases). Germline V gives CDR1 SEHNR, CDR2 FQNEAQ (reference sequence). Trimming left V 0 bases short and J 0 bases short, with 6 bases between. The CDR3 spans 15 residues. In DNA form, the CDR3 reads TGTGCCAGCAGCTTAGCGGGGAGCTCCTACAATGAGCAGTTCTTC. It specifies CASSLAGSSYNEQFF.

The rearrangement joins TRBV5-1 to TRBJ1-1; 7 bases map to TRBD1. V lost 5 bases and J lost 5; bases outside the gene matches: 9. This CDR3 region has 14 residues. Looked up from germline, CDR1 is SGHRS and CDR2 is YFSETQ. As DNA, the CDR3 is TGCGCCAGCAGTGAAGGGGGCGCGAGGACTGAAGCTTTCTTT. Its protein is CASSEGGARTEAFF. Full variable domain (outside the CDR3, taken from reference TRBV5-1 and TRBJ1-1): KAGVTQTPRYLIKTRGQQVTLSCSPISGHRSVSWYQQTPGQGLQFLFEYFSETQRNKGNFPGRFSGRQFSNSRSEMNVSTLELGDSALYLCASSEGGARTEAFFGQGTRLTVV.

The chain links TRBV5-4 to TRBJ2-7; maybe TRBD2 (5 bases). CDR1 is SGHNT and CDR2 is YYREEE in the germline V gene (reference sequence). V was shortened by 4 bases and J by 7 bases, with 15 bases between the two germline ends. The CDR3 has 13 residues. The CDR3 reads CASSEPLVSEQYF. The CDR3, as DNA: TGTGCCAGCAGCGAACCACTAGTATCAGAGCAGTACTTC.

V usage is TRBV12-3 or TRBV12-4 and J usage is TRBJ1-1; D is unresolved. The CDR3 runs to 13 residues. The V and J ends lost 8 bases and 0 bases respectively, with 10 bases between them. The CDR3 DNA sequence: TGTGCCAGCGTCGCAGGTGTGAACACTGAAGCTTTCTTT. Its translation: CASVAGVNTEAFF.

V is TRBV7-8 and J is TRBJ2-2; D is perhaps TRBD1 (6 bases). Trimming stripped 1 base from V and 4 bases from J, with 16 bases between. The CDR3 consists of 17 residues. Germline lookup yields CDR1 SGHVS and CDR2 FQNEAQ. The CDR3 DNA follows: TGTGCCAGCAGCTTAGGTTCGCGGCAGGGGAGCACCGGGGAGCTGTTTTTT. It specifies CASSLGSRQGSTGELFF.

The chain employs TRBV9 and TRBJ2-3; TRBD1 agrees at 7 bases. The CDR3 has 15 residues. Germline CDR1 reads SGDLS; CDR2 reads YYNGEE. Trimming removed 4 bases from V and 4 bases from J; junction bases left unmatched: 9. CDR3 residues: CASSPGTVFSDTQYF. As DNA, the CDR3 is TGTGCCAGCAGCCCAGGGACAGTCTTTTCAGATACGCAGTATTTT.

This clone was counted a single time. The rearrangement joins TRBV20-1 to TRBJ2-1; 9 bases line up with TRBD1. Trimming removed 3 bases from V and 0 bases from J; junction bases left unmatched: 6. The CDR3 runs to 16 residues. Looked up from germline, CDR1 is DFQATT and CDR2 is SNEGSKA (reference sequence). The CDR3 bases are TGCAGTGCTAGTTTTTTGGGACAGGGCTCCTACAATGAGCAGTTCTTC. Residues: CSASFLGQGSYNEQFF.